One sample yielded the 5 T cell receptor beta chains listed below, sequenced in a study of cytomegalovirus exposure and HLA in healthy donors. The PCR used 60 Vbeta and 13 Jbeta primers. Only in-frame clones appear in the TCRdb table, and some are missing; sequencing was by immunoSEQ multiplex PCR. The table shows around 300,000 clones, with 65% to 85% occurring only once. Source material: PBMCs. Receptors originate from a female donor in good health and CMV-seronegative.

The rearrangement uses TRBV5-1 and TRBJ1-1; D is possibly TRBD1 (6 bases). V lost 3 bases and J lost 2, with 14 bases in between. In germline, CDR1 is SGHRS, CDR2 YFSETQ. CDR3 length: 15 residues. The CDR3: CASSSSGTLNTEAFF. DNA of the CDR3: TGCGCCAGCAGCTCTTCCGGGACATTAAACACTGAAGCTTTCTTT.

A few counts support this clone. The chain is built from TRBV7-2 and TRBJ1-5; D call uncertain. Germline V gene sequence: CDR1 SGHTA, CDR2 FQGNSA. This CDR3 has 15 residues. With 1 base removed from V and 5 bases from J, the gap between germline ends came to 12 bases. The CDR3: CASSLDGLNHQPQHF. In DNA, the CDR3 is TGTGCCAGCAGCTTAGACGGACTGAACCATCAGCCCCAGCATTTT.

The genes are TRBV28 and TRBJ1-1; D call uncertain. CDR1 is MDHEN, CDR2 SYDVKM, per germline. Trimming removed 6 bases at V and 3 bases at J, with 8 bases between. The CDR3 length is 12 residues. This CDR3 reads CASSTLDTEAFF. CDR3 DNA: TGTGCCAGCAGCACCTTAGACACTGAAGCTTTCTTT.

The rearrangement links TRBV5-1 to TRBJ2-1, with TRBD1 matching 8 bases. In germline, CDR1 is SGHRS, CDR2 YFSETQ. The CDR3 is 15 amino acids. With 7 bases clipped from V and 0 bases from J, the junction kept 6 bases outside the gene matches. In nucleotides, the CDR3 is TGCGCCAGCTCCCCAGGGGGCTACTCCTACAATGAGCAGTTCTTC. Translation gives CASSPGGYSYNEQFF.

The chain uses TRBV20-1 and TRBJ2-7; perhaps TRBD1 as D (5 bases). The CDR3 extends over 11 amino acids. Trimming took 4 bases from V and 3 from J, leaving 7 bases between them. The germline CDR1 and CDR2 sequences are DFQATT and SNEGSKA (reference sequence). CDR3 DNA sequence: TGCAGTGCTAACCAGGGCTACGAGCAGTACTTC. Amino acid sequence: CSANQGYEQYF.